The 20 T cell receptor beta chains reported below all come from one sample, sequenced in a study of vaccination and CD4 T cells after COVID-19. Antigen specificity for these receptors is unknown. Cultured CD4+ T cell DNA underwent sequencing with the Oncomine TCR Beta short-read assay. TCRdb itself ran the PCR reads through MiXCR, one entry per CDR3 protein. Of about 21,000 distinct CDR3 sequences in the sample, about 48% are singletons; the top ten hold roughly 4.9%. Treatment here: roughly 11-day PBMC culture with coronavirus spike peptide pools or control peptides (ViraFEST assay). The sample comprised CD4+ T cells from blood, cultured in vitro. The receptors here all came from a human donor who had recovered from COVID-19.

DNA of the CDR3: TGCAGTGCCCCGAAAAAATCTAGCACAGATACGCAGTATTTT. Protein sequence: CSAPKKSSTDTQYF. The chain has TRBV20-1 and TRBJ2-3; D is ambiguous. Germline-derived CDR1 and CDR2 are DFQATT and SNEGSKA (reference sequence). V lost 6 bases and J 0 bases, leaving 13 bases between the germline ends. The CDR3 totals 14 residues.

A few counts support this clonotype. The rearrangement links TRBV2 to TRBJ2-1; no clear D gene. This CDR3 has 11 amino acids. The V end lost 4 bases, the J end lost 4 bases, and 2 bases lay between the germline ends. Germline assignment: CDR1 SNHLY and CDR2 FYNNEI. CDR3 DNA: TGTGCCAGCAGTGTGTACAATGAGCAGTTCTTC. Translated: CASSVYNEQFF.

This clonotype was seen only once. The chain uses TRBV21-1 and TRBJ2-1; whether TRBD1, the table's D call, matches the DNA was not checked. The tail of the sequence fits TRBJ2-7 better, so the J call may be wrong. TRBV21-1 is an annotated pseudogene. CDR3 length: 13 amino acids. CDR3 sequence reads: CASAGQGYHEQYF. The CDR3, as DNA: TGTGCCAGCGCTGGACAGGGGTACCACGAGCAGTACTTC.

The rearrangement joins TRBV9 to TRBJ1-2; D might be TRBD1 (5 bases). V was cut by 3 bases and J by 7 bases, with 10 bases left in between. This CDR3 is built from 12 residues. CDR1 and CDR2 from the germline V gene are SGDLS and YYNGEE. CDR3 coding DNA: TGTGCCAGCAGCGGACAGATAGGTGGCTACACCTTC. It encodes CASSGQIGGYTF.

The chain links TRBV20-1 to TRBJ1-3; possible D gene TRBD1, 6 bases. Germline CDR1 DFQATT, CDR2 SNEGSKA (reference sequence). CDR3 length equals 15 residues. The V end was cut by 6 bases, the J end by 0 bases, with 15 bases between. CDR3 DNA sequence: TGCAGTGCCGCCCCCGGACAGCACTCTGGAAACACCATATATTTT. It specifies CSAAPGQHSGNTIYF.

The V gene is TRBV6-5, the J gene TRBJ1-4; D remains ambiguous. CDR1 MNHEY and CDR2 SVGAGI come from the germline V gene. V lost 2 bases and J 0 bases, leaving 16 bases between the germline ends. This CDR3 is 18 amino acids long. The CDR3 loop is CASSYAVDLVATNEKLFF. CDR3 nucleotide sequence: TGTGCCAGCAGTTACGCGGTCGACCTAGTTGCAACTAATGAAAAACTGTTTTTT.

The gene calls are TRBV20-1 and TRBJ2-3; 12 nucleotides line up with TRBD2. CDR1 DFQATT and CDR2 SNEGSKA come from the germline V gene (reference sequence). CDR3 length equals 15 residues. The V gene end was trimmed by 8 bases and the J gene end by 4 bases; junction bases not matched to a gene: 10. CDR3 coding DNA: TGCAGTACCCGGGCTAGCGGGGGGGCCGCAGATACGCAGTATTTT. As protein: CSTRASGGAADTQYF.

V is TRBV20-1 and J is TRBJ2-7; 7 bases are shared with TRBD2. Germline values: CDR1 DFQATT, CDR2 SNEGSKA (reference sequence). Trimming removed 1 base from V and 0 bases from J; junction bases left unmatched: 9. The CDR3 contains 16 residues. The CDR3 region has the DNA TGCAGTGCTAGAGGGGGGGGTAGCGGTAGCTCCTACGAGCAGTACTTC. Protein product: CSARGGGSGSSYEQYF.

The chain has TRBV7-3 and TRBJ1-1, with D tentatively TRBD1 (6 bases). This CDR3 has 16 residues. V lost 0 bases and J 1 base, leaving 12 bases between the germline ends. CDR1 and CDR2 (germline): SGHTA, FQGTGA. This CDR3 reads CASSLTGTGPNTEAFF. In DNA, the CDR3 is TGTGCCAGCAGCTTAACAGGCACAGGGCCGAACACTGAAGCTTTCTTT. Supplemented by reference TRBV7-3 and TRBJ1-1, the full variable domain reads GAGVSQTPSNKVTEKGKYVELRCDPISGHTALYWYRQSLGQGPEFLIYFQGTGAADDSGLPNDRFFAVRPEGSVSTLKIQRTERGDSAVYLCASSLTGTGPNTEAFFGQGTRLTVV.

This clonotype was counted a few times. The chain joins TRBV11-2 to TRBJ1-2; TRBD1 agrees at 7 bases. The ends lost 0 bases at V and 6 bases at J; junction bases unmatched: 7. Germline values: CDR1 SGHAT, CDR2 FQNNGV. The CDR3 is made up of 15 amino acids. The CDR3 protein is CASSLDPGRGDGYTF. CDR3 nucleotides: TGTGCCAGCAGCTTAGATCCAGGCAGGGGGGATGGCTACACCTTC. Using reference TRBV11-2 and TRBJ1-2 for the parts outside the CDR3, the full variable domain is EAGVAQSPRYKIIEKRQSVAFWCNPISGHATLYWYQQILGQGPKLLIQFQNNGVVDDSQLPKDRFSAERLKGVDSTLKIQPAKLEDSAVYLCASSLDPGRGDGYTFGSGTRLTVV.

This sequence joins TRBV11-2 and TRBJ1-1; D perhaps matches TRBD1 (6 bases). V was shortened by 5 bases and J by 5 bases, with 18 bases between the two germline ends. The CDR3 totals 15 residues. From germline, CDR1 is SGHAT and CDR2 FQNNGV. The DNA for the CDR3 is TGTGCCAGCAGCCTTTTCGGGGGGCGAAAAACTGAAGCTTTCTTT. Protein: CASSLFGGRKTEAFF.

The chain recombines TRBV20-1 with TRBJ1-2, with no clear D. The V and J ends lost 6 bases and 8 bases respectively, with 19 bases between them. Germline CDR1 reads DFQATT; CDR2 reads SNEGSKA (reference sequence). The CDR3 has 13 amino acids. Here the CDR3 reads CSALYAPPGGYTF. Here the CDR3 DNA reads TGCAGTGCCCTTTATGCCCCTCCTGGCGGCTACACCTTC.

This clonotype showed up just a few times. V usage is TRBV20-1 and J usage is TRBJ2-7; D is undetermined. The germline V gene encodes CDR1 DFQATT and CDR2 SNEGSKA (reference sequence). V lost 1 base to trimming and J lost 0 bases, with 7 bases between them. The CDR3 is made up of 13 amino acids. CDR3 DNA sequence: TGCAGTGCTAGAGTTTCCAACTCCTACGAGCAGTACTTC. This translates into CSARVSNSYEQYF.

This clonotype was counted a few times. The chain couples TRBV6-1 to TRBJ1-5; D gene unclear. Germline V gene data show CDR1 as MNHNS and CDR2 as SASEGT. This CDR3 comprises 15 residues. Trimming left V 1 base short and J 0 bases short, with 7 bases between. The CDR3 bases are TGTGCCAGCAGTGAAGGTGACGTTAGCAATCAGCCCCAGCATTTT. Translation gives CASSEGDVSNQPQHF.

This chain connects TRBV6-1 to TRBJ2-7; D not certain. There are 14 residues in the CDR3. Germline V CDR1 and CDR2: MNHNS, SASEGT. V lost 8 bases and J lost 3, with 17 bases in between. The CDR3 region has the DNA TGTGCCAGCCGGAGTCTCTGGCGCGACTACGAGCAGTACTTC. Translated, it gives CASRSLWRDYEQYF.

V gene TRBV6-1 combines with J gene TRBJ2-7, with TRBD1 matching over 10 bases. The junction had 23 bases not matched to a gene; V was cut back by 8 bases and J by 4 bases. CDR3 size: 19 residues. Germline V gene sequence: CDR1 MNHNS, CDR2 SASEGT. This chain's CDR3 is CASGVTPAGDRGGRYEQYF. The CDR3 DNA reads as TGTGCCAGCGGGGTGACACCCGCGGGGGACAGGGGAGGTCGGTACGAGCAGTACTTC.

This clonotype was seen just once. A junction end diverges from the germline sequence, so it may reflect a read error. V is TRBV7-6 and J is TRBJ1-1, with D tentatively TRBD1 (6 bases). Per the germline V gene, CDR1 is SGHVS and CDR2 is FNYEAQ. The CDR3 loop spans 14 amino acids. The CDR3 reads CVSSLRGASTEAFF. In DNA form, the CDR3 reads TGTGTCAGCAGCTTACGGGGGGCGAGCACTGAAGCTTTCTTT.

The chain couples TRBV28 to TRBJ1-6; the D is unclear. V lost 4 bases to trimming and J lost 6 bases, with 13 bases between them. This CDR3 is built from 15 residues. CDR1 MDHEN and CDR2 SYDVKM come from the germline V gene. The CDR3 sequence: CASSSLTQSNSPLHF. The CDR3 bases are TGTGCCAGCAGTTCCCTGACACAGAGTAATTCACCCCTCCACTTT.

This clonotype was recorded once. The V and J genes are TRBV6-1 and TRBJ2-3, with 9 bases identical to TRBD1. This CDR3 has 12 residues. CDR1 and CDR2 from the germline V gene are MNHNS and SASEGT. Losses at the gene ends were 10 bases for V and 5 bases for J; bases not matched to a gene: 4. The CDR3 loop is CAIQGARDTQYF. The CDR3, as DNA: TGTGCCATACAGGGGGCAAGAGATACGCAGTATTTT.

The chain carries TRBV18 and TRBJ1-4; possible D gene TRBD1, 6 bases. The germline V and J ends were trimmed by 3 bases and 3 bases, with 11 bases remaining between them. CDR1 KGHSH and CDR2 LQKENI come from the germline V gene. The CDR3 totals 15 residues. CDR3 loop: CASSPLTGPNEKLFF. CDR3 bases: TGTGCCAGCTCACCCTTGACAGGCCCTAATGAAAAACTGTTTTTT.